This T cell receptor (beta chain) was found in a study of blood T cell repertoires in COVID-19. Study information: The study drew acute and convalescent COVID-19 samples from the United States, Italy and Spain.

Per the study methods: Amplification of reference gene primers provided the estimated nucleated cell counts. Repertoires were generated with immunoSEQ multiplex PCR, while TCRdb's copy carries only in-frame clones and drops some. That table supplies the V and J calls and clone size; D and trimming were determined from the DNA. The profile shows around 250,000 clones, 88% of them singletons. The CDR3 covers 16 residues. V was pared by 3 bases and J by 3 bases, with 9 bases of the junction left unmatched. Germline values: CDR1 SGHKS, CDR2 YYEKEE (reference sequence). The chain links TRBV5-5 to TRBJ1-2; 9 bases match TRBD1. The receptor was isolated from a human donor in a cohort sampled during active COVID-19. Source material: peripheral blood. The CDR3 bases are TGTGCCAGCAGCTCGGAGGCCGGGACAGGGTACTATGGCTACACCTTC. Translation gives CASSSEAGTGYYGYTF.